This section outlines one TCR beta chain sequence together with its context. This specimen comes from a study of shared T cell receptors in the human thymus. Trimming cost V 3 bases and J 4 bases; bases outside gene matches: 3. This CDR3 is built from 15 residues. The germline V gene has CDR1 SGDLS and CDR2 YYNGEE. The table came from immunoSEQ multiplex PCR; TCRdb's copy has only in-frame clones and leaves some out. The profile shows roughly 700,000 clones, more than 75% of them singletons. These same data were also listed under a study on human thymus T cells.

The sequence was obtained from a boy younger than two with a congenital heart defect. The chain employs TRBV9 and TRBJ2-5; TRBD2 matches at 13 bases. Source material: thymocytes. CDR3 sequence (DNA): TGTGCCAGCAGCGCGGGACTAGCGGGAAGAGAGACCCAGTACTTC. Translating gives CASSAGLAGRETQYF.